This passage covers 9 T cell receptor beta chains from one sample sequenced in a study of shared T cell receptors in the human thymus. Measured with immunoSEQ multiplex PCR; TCRdb has only the in-frame clones, and not every one. Here the sample spans roughly 700,000 clones, roughly 88% being singletons. The same sample was also used in a study of human thymus T cells.

Material for sequencing was thymocytes. The source of these receptors is a boy less than two years old with a congenital heart defect.

J is TRBJ1-1 and V is TRBV7-9, with a weak D call TRBD1 (6 bases). The germline V and J ends were trimmed by 3 bases and 4 bases, with 18 bases remaining between them. The CDR3 contains 16 residues. Per germline, CDR1 SEHNR and CDR2 FQNEAQ (reference sequence). In DNA form, the CDR3 reads TGTGCCAGCAGCTTGGGGGGGCGAGGGAGGGGCACTGAAGCTTTCTTT. Residues: CASSLGGRGRGTEAFF.

This chain uses TRBV27 with TRBJ1-2; maybe TRBD1 (5 bases). V lost 4 bases and J lost 8, with 20 bases in between. Germline V gene sequence: CDR1 MNHEY, CDR2 SMNVEV (reference sequence). There are 15 residues in the CDR3. CDR3 nucleotides: TGTGCCAGCAGTTCGGAAACAGGAACCCCTTGGGGCTACACCTTC. Protein: CASSSETGTPWGYTF.

This clone appeared a single time. The genes are TRBV28 and TRBJ2-2; the match to TRBD2 covers 10 bases. Per the germline V gene, CDR1 is MDHEN and CDR2 is SYDVKM. The CDR3 is 19 residues long. V was pared by 5 bases and J by 7 bases, with 19 bases of the junction left unmatched. In nucleotides, the CDR3 is TGTGCCAGCAGTATCACCGGGACAAATAGCGGGAGGAGGAGCGGGGAGCTGTTTTTT. This encodes CASSITGTNSGRRSGELFF. Combining the CDR3 with reference TRBV28 and TRBJ2-2 gives the whole variable domain DVKVTQSSRYLVKRTGEKVFLECVQDMDHENMFWYRQDPGLGLRLIYFSYDVKMKEKGDIPEGYSVSREKKERFSLILESASTNQTSMYLCASSITGTNSGRRSGELFFGEGSRLTVL.

CDR3 in DNA: TGTGCCAGCAGCCCGGGACTAGCGGGCGACGAGCAGTACTTC. This codes for CASSPGLAGDEQYF. V and J are TRBV7-9 and TRBJ2-7, with 12 positions matching TRBD2. In germline, CDR1 is SEHNR, CDR2 FQNEAQ (reference sequence). With 5 bases clipped from V and 5 bases from J, the junction kept 4 bases outside the gene matches. The CDR3 extends over 14 amino acids.

Note on this clone: Additional DNA sequences in this sample encode the identical CDR3. The V call is TRBV11-3, the J call TRBJ2-7; maybe TRBD1 (5 bases). Per germline, CDR1 SGHNT and CDR2 YENEEA. V was cut by 1 base and J by 3 bases, with 7 bases left in between. This CDR3 comprises 13 residues. CDR3: CASSLGGRYEQYF. The CDR3 DNA reads TGTGCCAGCAGCTTAGGGGGCCGCTACGAGCAGTACTTC. The full variable domain, its missing parts supplied by reference TRBV11-3 and TRBJ2-7, is EAGVVQSPRYKIIEKKQPVAFWCNPISGHNTLYWYLQNLGQGPELLIRYENEEAVDDSQLPKDRFSAERLKGVDSTLKIQPAELGDSAVYLCASSLGGRYEQYFGPGTRLTVT.

This chain links TRBV6-5 with TRBJ1-4, with 10 nucleotides matching TRBD1. Germline V gene data show CDR1 as MNHEY and CDR2 as SVGAGI. Trimming at V came to 2 bases and at J to 4 bases, leaving 1 base not matched to a gene. There are 15 residues in the CDR3. The DNA for the CDR3 is TGTGCCAGCAGTTACGGGACAGGGGTTAATGAAAAACTGTTTTTT. Protein product: CASSYGTGVNEKLFF.

The CDR3 nucleotides are TGCGCCAGCACATGGACTAGCGGTAATTCCTACAATGAGCAGTTCTTC. This codes for CASTWTSGNSYNEQFF. The chain uses TRBV5-1 and TRBJ2-1; 10 positions match TRBD2. V shed 6 bases and J 1 base; nucleotides not matched to a gene: 7. Germline assignment: CDR1 SGHRS and CDR2 YFSETQ. This CDR3 region has 16 residues.

This chain joins TRBV27 and TRBJ1-1; 10 bases match TRBD1. Germline lookup yields CDR1 MNHEY and CDR2 SMNVEV (reference sequence). V was clipped by 5 bases and J by 7 bases; unmatched bases: 7. This CDR3 is 14 amino acids long. CDR3 nucleotides: TGTGCCAGCAGTCACAGGACAGGGGGGGATGAAGCTTTCTTT. Protein: CASSHRTGGDEAFF.

The rearrangement links TRBV11-3 to TRBJ2-1, with a tentative D call TRBD2 (6 bases). With 0 bases removed from V and 1 base from J, the gap between germline ends came to 7 bases. Germline V CDR1 and CDR2: SGHNT, YENEEA. This CDR3 region has 15 residues. CDR3 amino acids: CASSLEGRSYNEQFF. The CDR3, as DNA: TGTGCCAGCAGCTTAGAAGGGAGGTCCTACAATGAGCAGTTCTTC. Filled out from reference TRBV11-3 and TRBJ2-1, the complete variable domain reads EAGVVQSPRYKIIEKKQPVAFWCNPISGHNTLYWYLQNLGQGPELLIRYENEEAVDDSQLPKDRFSAERLKGVDSTLKIQPAELGDSAVYLCASSLEGRSYNEQFFGPGTRLTVL.